The 15 T cell receptor beta chains below all came from one sample that was sequenced in a study of cytomegalovirus exposure and HLA in healthy donors. Amplification used 60 Vbeta primers and 13 Jbeta primers. Here immunoSEQ multiplex PCR was the method, and the copy in TCRdb shows in-frame clones only, minus some. Of 95,000 to 150,000 clones listed, around 85% are singletons. The sequencing sample was made of PBMCs. The origin of the receptors is a man in his late teens or twenties in good health and CMV-seropositive.

This clone was found a few times. The V and J genes are TRBV2 and TRBJ2-1, with 11 bases lining up with TRBD2. CDR1 and CDR2 (germline): SNHLY, FYNNEI. Trimming took 6 bases from V and 8 from J; bases not matched to a gene: 9. CDR3 length: 15 amino acids. This CDR3 reads CASRLTSGSGDEQFF. DNA of the CDR3: TGTGCCAGCAGACTTACTAGCGGGAGTGGCGATGAGCAGTTCTTC. The full variable domain, rest sourced from reference TRBV2 and TRBJ2-1, is EPEVTQTPSHQVTQMGQEVILRCVPISNHLYFYWYRQILGQKVEFLVSFYNNEISEKSEIFDDQFSVERPDGSNFTLKIRSTKLEDSAMYFCASRLTSGSGDEQFFGPGTRLTVL.

This clone was found a few times. The rearrangement joins TRBV15 to TRBJ1-1, with D tentatively TRBD1 (6 bases). Germline loops: CDR1 LNHNV, CDR2 YYDKDF (reference sequence). This CDR3 has 14 amino acids. Trimming took 0 bases from V and 5 from J, leaving 10 bases between them. The CDR3 loop is CATSRDGRGTEAFF. Here the CDR3 DNA reads TGTGCCACCAGCAGAGACGGAAGGGGGACTGAAGCTTTCTTT.

The chain recombines TRBV11-3 with TRBJ1-5; TRBD1 matches at 9 bases. The CDR3 length is 19 residues. CDR1 SGHNT and CDR2 YENEEA come from the germline V gene. V lost 1 base to trimming and J lost 3 bases; unmatched junction nucleotides: 13. The CDR3 DNA is TGTGCCAGCAGCTTAGTTCGTTTGGGACAGGGAGGGGTCAATCAGCCCCAGCATTTT. This encodes CASSLVRLGQGGVNQPQHF.

The chain recombines TRBV30 with TRBJ2-2; TRBD2 is a possible D gene (6 bases). This CDR3 has 14 residues. The germline CDR1 and CDR2 sequences are GTSNPN and SVGIG (reference sequence). V was cut by 4 bases and J by 2 bases, with 11 bases left in between. The CDR3 reads CAWKPGLNTGELFF. The CDR3 DNA reads TGTGCCTGGAAGCCGGGACTCAACACCGGGGAGCTGTTTTTT.

Concerning this clone: The same CDR3 arises from other DNA sequences in this sample as well. This chain connects TRBV27 to TRBJ2-1, with D possibly TRBD2 on 5 matching bases. This CDR3 has 15 residues. The V and J ends lost 2 bases and 1 base respectively, with 9 bases between them. CDR1 MNHEY and CDR2 SMNVEV come from the germline V gene (reference sequence). CDR3 DNA: TGTGCCAGCAGTTTAGCGGGCGGGTCCTACAATGAGCAGTTCTTC. This encodes CASSLAGGSYNEQFF.

The J gene is TRBJ2-7, the V gene TRBV7-2, with D unresolved. V was trimmed by 5 bases and J by 4 bases, leaving 21 bases between them. The CDR3 is made up of 16 amino acids. In germline, CDR1 is SGHTA, CDR2 FQGNSA. The CDR3 region is CASSQVAVECVYEQYF. CDR3 nucleotides: TGTGCCAGCAGCCAGGTGGCAGTGGAATGCGTTTACGAGCAGTACTTC.

This chain uses TRBV9 with TRBJ1-2; TRBD1 is a possible D gene (5 bases). CDR1 is SGDLS, CDR2 YYNGEE, per germline. V was trimmed by 4 bases and J by 4 bases, leaving 17 bases between them. CDR3 length: 15 residues. The DNA for the CDR3 is TGTGCCAGCAGCAGCCCCCCTAACCAGGGCTATGGCTACACCTTC. Its protein is CASSSPPNQGYGYTF.

The CDR3 DNA follows: TGTGCCAGCAGCTACGCTAGCGGGGGGGCCGAGACCCAGTACTTC. Amino acid sequence: CASSYASGGAETQYF. V usage is TRBV11-2 and J usage is TRBJ2-5, with 12 bases matching TRBD2. This CDR3 comprises 15 residues. Germline CDR1 and CDR2: SGHAT and FQNNGV. After removal of 4 bases from V and 5 bases from J, the junction contained 5 bases not matched to a gene.

The chain couples TRBV6-1 to TRBJ1-1; D unclear. This CDR3 has 13 residues. From germline, CDR1 is MNHNS and CDR2 SASEGT. The V gene lost 8 bases and the J gene lost 1 base, with 11 bases spanning the gap. The CDR3 DNA follows: TGTGCCAGCCTCCTAGATGGGAACACTGAAGCTTTCTTT. It codes for CASLLDGNTEAFF.

The chain joins TRBV6-6 to TRBJ2-1; a possible D gene is TRBD2 (5 bases). Germline CDR1 and CDR2: MNHNY and SVGAGI (reference sequence). The CDR3 is made up of 14 amino acids. The V end was cut by 10 bases, the J end by 0 bases, with 13 bases between. The CDR3 bases are TGTGCCATCTCACGGGGTAGCTCCTACAATGAGCAGTTCTTC. Protein product: CAISRGSSYNEQFF.

This rearrangement joins TRBV7-2 to TRBJ2-7; D is possibly TRBD1 (6 bases). V shed 5 bases and J shed 4 bases, with 15 bases lying between them. The CDR3 length is 14 residues. Germline CDR1 reads SGHTA; CDR2 reads FQGNSA. CDR3 in DNA: TGTGCCAGCAGCCAACCCCAGGGGCCGTACGAGCAGTACTTC. Amino acid sequence: CASSQPQGPYEQYF.

There are a few counts of this clone. CDR3 nucleotide sequence: TGTGCCAGCAGCTTGCAGGGGGCTGGTGGAAACACCATATATTTT. Encoded protein: CASSLQGAGGNTIYF. This sequence joins TRBV7-2 and TRBJ1-3, with 8 bases aligning to TRBD1. V was pared by 3 bases and J by 3 bases, with 4 bases of the junction left unmatched. This CDR3 is 15 amino acids long. Looked up from germline, CDR1 is SGHTA and CDR2 is FQGNSA. The entire variable domain, with the rest obtained from reference TRBV7-2 and TRBJ1-3, is as follows: GAGVSQSPSNKVTEKGKDVELRCDPISGHTALYWYRQSLGQGLEFLIYFQGNSAPDKSGLPSDRFSAERTGGSVSTLTIQRTQQEDSAVYLCASSLQGAGGNTIYFGEGSWLTVV.

This clone has just one count. This chain joins TRBV25-1 and TRBJ2-2; D unresolved. This CDR3 comprises 15 residues. Trimming cost V 6 bases and J 2 bases, with 13 bases left between them. Germline V gene data show CDR1 as MGHDK and CDR2 as SYGVNS. The CDR3 reads CASSRSFINTGELFF. The CDR3, as DNA: TGTGCCAGCAGCCGGTCCTTCATAAACACCGGGGAGCTGTTTTTT.

V usage is TRBV2 and J usage is TRBJ1-5; 9 nucleotides match TRBD1. V was clipped by 7 bases and J by 7 bases; unmatched bases: 11. The CDR3 totals 15 residues. CDR1 SNHLY and CDR2 FYNNEI come from the germline V gene. This CDR3 is CASTPQGTGSQPQHF. The CDR3 DNA reads TGTGCCAGCACCCCACAGGGGACAGGGTCCCAGCCCCAGCATTTT.

This chain uses TRBV7-2 with TRBJ1-1, with 7 bases fitting TRBD1. Germline lookup yields CDR1 SGHTA and CDR2 FQGNSA. V dropped 5 bases and J dropped 3; count of bases not matched to a gene: 9. This CDR3 spans 15 amino acids. The CDR3: CASSHSPRGDTEAFF. The CDR3 DNA reads as TGTGCCAGCAGCCACTCTCCCAGGGGGGACACTGAAGCTTTCTTT.